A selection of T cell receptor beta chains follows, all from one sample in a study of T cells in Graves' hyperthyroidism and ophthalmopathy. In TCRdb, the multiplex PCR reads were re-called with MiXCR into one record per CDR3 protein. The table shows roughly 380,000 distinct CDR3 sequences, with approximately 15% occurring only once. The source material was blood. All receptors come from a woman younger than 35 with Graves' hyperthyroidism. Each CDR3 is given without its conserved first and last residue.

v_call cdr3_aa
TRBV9 ASSVANIGSGANVLT
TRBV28 ASSFRQGSSPLH
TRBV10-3 AIRGTSGGHGSSTDTQY
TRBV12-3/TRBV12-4 ASSLATGVPDTQY
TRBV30 AWAISRSSYEQY
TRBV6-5 ASSYPRDRGQNTEAF
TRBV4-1 ASSQERGRGYEQY
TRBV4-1 ASSQEAQGGGQPQH
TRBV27 ASSFPDRDHEQF
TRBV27 ASSLGRGSGYNEQF
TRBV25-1 ASSGDGNEKLF
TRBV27 ASSSAQETQY
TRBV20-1 SARRTLDRQETQY
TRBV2 ASSEARRGLDEKLF
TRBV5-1 ASSKTGELSGNTIY
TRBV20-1 SARGVIGSSYEQY
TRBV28 ASSLRQPPYEQY
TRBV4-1 ASSHWSLSGGPRGELF
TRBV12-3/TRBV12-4 ASTPGQGRETQY
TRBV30 AWSEGTSTTDTQY
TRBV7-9 ASSSRGVSEETQY
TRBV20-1 SPSLAGPHNEQF
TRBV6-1 ASKTLAGAPGNEQF
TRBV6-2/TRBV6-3 ASSLDRARLVDTQY
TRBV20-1 SARAQETSGRSSTDTQC
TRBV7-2 ASSLDGAYNEQF
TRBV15 ATSRTDRQETQY
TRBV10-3 AISSQETQY
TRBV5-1 ASSQNTDISTNEKLF
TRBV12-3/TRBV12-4 ASSNRVNEQF
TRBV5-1 ASSFVRDRNYEQY
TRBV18 ASSSLGGGGEIYQY
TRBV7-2 ASSLTSGRGSYEQY
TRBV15 ATSRGGNEQF
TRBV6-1 ASSEGTGTSPLH
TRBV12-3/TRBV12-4 ASRVLTGELF
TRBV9 ASSAGLTGELF
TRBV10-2 ASSEQGSSPLH
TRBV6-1 ASKEGLAGHEQY
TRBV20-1 SQIGRGTDTQY
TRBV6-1 ASSHGMGVGTDTQY
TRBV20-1 SARSPGQDFGEQF
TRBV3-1 ASSIGLAPGELF
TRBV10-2 ASSGDLSGYEAF
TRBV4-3 ASSQGAVSYNEQF
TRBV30 AWGRFGTDTQY